The following is a TCR beta chain sequence with its context. Germline CDR1 reads KGHSH; CDR2 reads LQKENI. The CDR3 length is 21 residues. The V and J ends lost 1 base and 0 bases respectively, with 22 bases between them. The data are from a study of blood T cell repertoires in COVID-19. Turning to the study itself: COVID-19 samples from acute and convalescent phases originated in the United States, Italy and Spain. PBMCs, B-cell-depleted T cells, or T cells were the source of the cDNA or gDNA that made up the material.

Produced via immunoSEQ multiplex PCR; TCRdb's table is partial and in-frame only. In the table there are 250,000 to 350,000 clones, around 88% of which are singletons. Sequencing was done on a sample of peripheral blood. The chain carries TRBV18 and TRBJ2-6; TRBD2 might be the D (6 bases). The receptor was derived from a man aged 30 to 45 with acute or convalescent COVID-19. CDR3 coding DNA: TGTGCCAGCTCACCACGTTTGCGAGCGGGCCCCCATTACTCTGGGGCCAACGTCCTGACTTTC. Encoded protein: CASSPRLRAGPHYSGANVLTF.